Presented here are 19 T cell receptor beta chains from one specimen sequenced in a study of blood T cell repertoires in COVID-19 (dated by TCRdb to 2019 to 2021). Library preparation used the immunoSEQ multiplex PCR assay. TCRdb took this table from immuneACCESS and kept in-frame rearrangements with V and J called. Such tables lack part of the clones; where checked against another copy, unresolved V genes explain under half of the gap, and the rest is unexplained. This sample is represented by around 93,000 clones; around 90% of them were singletons. The ten largest clonotypes hold about 6.3% of the sample. Input material: peripheral blood. The receptors were sampled from a man aged 18 to 29 with COVID-19, enrolled during active disease.

J is TRBJ2-7 and V is TRBV30, with D maybe TRBD2 (5 bases). There are 13 residues in the CDR3. Germline assignment: CDR1 GTSNPN and CDR2 SVGIG (reference sequence). Trimming shortened V by 1 base and J by 6 bases, and 13 bases separated the two germline ends. The CDR3 spells CAWSAGFGSEQYF. The CDR3 region has the DNA TGTGCCTGGAGTGCGGGGTTCGGCTCCGAGCAGTACTTC.

V usage is TRBV7-3 and J usage is TRBJ2-3; TRBD2 might be the D (6 bases). Germline V CDR1 and CDR2: SGHTA, FQGTGA. The CDR3 totals 13 residues. V lost 4 bases and J 6 bases, leaving 11 bases between the germline ends. The CDR3 region is CASSSLASDTQYF. DNA for the CDR3: TGTGCCAGCAGCTCACTAGCTTCGGATACGCAGTATTTT.

This chain links TRBV14 with TRBJ2-7; D not resolved. There are 14 residues in the CDR3. V gave up 1 base and J gave up 6 bases, with 13 bases separating them. Germline CDR1 is SGHDN and CDR2 is FVKESK. CDR3: CASSQGGPVFEQYF. The CDR3, as DNA: TGTGCCAGCAGCCAAGGCGGCCCTGTTTTCGAGCAGTACTTC.

This clone was seen only once. This CDR3 is CARTAPNTGELFF. The CDR3 DNA reads as TGTGCCAGGACTGCTCCGAACACCGGGGAGCTGTTTTTT. This chain joins TRBV5-4 and TRBJ2-2; no definite D call. Germline V gene lookup returns CDR1 SGHNT and CDR2 YYREEE (reference sequence). The CDR3 runs to 13 residues. The ends were cut back, 8 bases at V and 0 bases at J, with 8 bases in the middle.

On this clone itself: Mismatch with germline at one junction end may stem from a read error. This sequence joins TRBV19 and TRBJ1-4; tentatively, D is TRBD1 (5 bases). The germline V gene encodes CDR1 LNHDA and CDR2 SQIVND (reference sequence). The length of the CDR3 is 16 residues. This CDR3 is CASSIPGIAKDEKLLF. CDR3 nucleotide sequence: TGTGCCAGTAGTATTCCAGGGATCGCGAAGGATGAAAAACTGCTTTTT.

This chain joins TRBV5-1 and TRBJ2-1, with 9 bases matching TRBD2. J lost 2 bases, V lost 0 bases, and 3 bases had no gene match. Germline V gives CDR1 SGHRS, CDR2 YFSETQ. CDR3 length: 16 amino acids. The CDR3 nucleotides are TGCGCCAGCAGCTTGGAGGCTAGCGGGGCCTACAATGAGCAGTTCTTC. This sequence encodes CASSLEASGAYNEQFF.

This sequence joins TRBV7-8 and TRBJ2-7; 9 bases agree with TRBD2. The V gene end was trimmed by 0 bases and the J gene end by 4 bases; junction bases not matched to a gene: 4. This CDR3 region has 15 residues. Germline V gives CDR1 SGHVS, CDR2 FQNEAQ. The CDR3 DNA is TGTGCCAGCAGCTTAGCGGGACTAGCTTCTTACGAGCAGTACTTC. Translation: CASSLAGLASYEQYF.

This clone came up once. This sequence joins TRBV7-3 and TRBJ2-6, with TRBD1 matching 8 bases. Germline loops: CDR1 SGHTA, CDR2 FQGTGA. CDR3 size: 19 residues. Trimming at V came to 5 bases and at J to 1 base, leaving 13 bases not matched to a gene. DNA for the CDR3: TGTGCCAGCAGCCTACCCCCGGGGACAGGACAATCTGGGGCCAACGTCCTGACTTTC. Its translation: CASSLPPGTGQSGANVLTF.

This clone was counted a single time. The genes are TRBV3-1 (or the pseudogene TRBV3-2) and TRBJ1-5; D unresolved. Per the germline V gene, CDR1 is LGHDT and CDR2 is YNNKEL (reference sequence). The CDR3 is 16 amino acids. V lost 0 bases and J lost 0, with 9 bases in between. As DNA, the CDR3 is TGTGCCAGCAGCCAAGAGGGCCTATATAGCAATCAGCCCCAGCATTTT. Translation: CASSQEGLYSNQPQHF.

This chain links TRBV7-2 with TRBJ1-2; D is unclear. Trimming stripped 5 bases from V and 5 bases from J, with 12 bases between. The CDR3 is made up of 13 amino acids. Per germline, CDR1 SGHTA and CDR2 FQGNSA. The DNA for the CDR3 is TGTGCCAGCAGCCCAAATCCAGTTTATGGCTACACCTTC. Residues: CASSPNPVYGYTF.

The CDR3 reads CASSPQGQGYNEQFF. The CDR3 DNA sequence: TGTGCCAGCAGTCCCCAGGGGCAGGGGTACAATGAGCAGTTCTTC. This chain connects TRBV6-2 or TRBV6-3 to TRBJ2-1; perhaps TRBD1 as D (6 bases). Germline V CDR1 and CDR2: MNHEY, SVGEGT. The CDR3 sequence is 15 residues long. Deletions cut 5 bases from V and 4 bases from J, with 15 bases between.

V gene TRBV5-6 combines with J gene TRBJ1-4; no clear D gene. The CDR3 length is 14 residues. V lost 3 bases to trimming and J lost 8 bases, with 14 bases between them. The germline CDR1 and CDR2 sequences are SGHDT and YYEEEE. CDR3 bases: TGTGCCAGCAGCTCCGGGTTTATTAGGGAAAAACTGTTTTTT. Protein product: CASSSGFIREKLFF.

V usage is TRBV10-1 and J usage is TRBJ2-3; 7 nucleotides line up with TRBD2. The CDR3 covers 16 residues. V trimming: 2 bases; J trimming: 1 base; junction bases outside the gene matches: 6. From germline, CDR1 is WNHNN and CDR2 SYGVQD (reference sequence). Here the CDR3 reads CASSELSSGRTDTQYF. The CDR3 DNA reads TGCGCCAGCAGTGAGCTTTCTAGCGGCCGCACAGATACGCAGTATTTT.

The V and J genes are TRBV29-1 and TRBJ2-7, with 12 bases that match TRBD2. The ends lost 6 bases at V and 3 bases at J; junction bases unmatched: 3. In germline, CDR1 is SQVTM, CDR2 ANQGSEA. The CDR3 contains 13 residues. The CDR3 nucleotides read TGCAGCGTCAAGACTAGCGGGAGCTACGAGCAGTACTTC. Protein: CSVKTSGSYEQYF.

This chain joins TRBV27 and TRBJ1-5; D might be TRBD1 (5 bases). With 6 bases removed from V and 1 base from J, the gap between germline ends came to 10 bases. The length of the CDR3 is 14 residues. Germline V gene sequence: CDR1 MNHEY, CDR2 SMNVEV (reference sequence). In DNA form, the CDR3 reads TGTGCCAGCAGCGGGGGACGGAGCAATCAGCCCCAGCATTTT. Translated: CASSGGRSNQPQHF.

This rearrangement joins TRBV15 to TRBJ2-1; D might be TRBD2 (6 bases). CDR1 and CDR2 (germline): LNHNV, YYDKDF (reference sequence). Deletions cut 6 bases from V and 0 bases from J, with 15 bases between. The CDR3 runs 16 residues. CDR3 sequence: CATRDSGRTSYNEQFF. The CDR3 nucleotides are TGTGCCACCAGGGACTCCGGGAGAACCTCCTACAATGAGCAGTTCTTC.

The table lists this clone with a count of one. The CDR3 protein is CASSLFGGAGTNEKLFF. CDR3 nucleotides: TGTGCCAGCAGCCTTTTTGGGGGGGCCGGGACTAATGAAAAACTGTTTTTT. The chain has TRBV4-2 and TRBJ1-4; maybe TRBD1 (6 bases). The CDR3 is 17 amino acids. Germline CDR1 reads LGHNA; CDR2 reads YNFKEQ. Trimming took off 4 bases at V and 2 bases at J, with 17 bases between the two ends.

This chain links TRBV5-5 with TRBJ2-7; maybe TRBD2 (6 bases). The V gene's germline CDR1 is SGHKS and CDR2 YYEKEE (reference sequence). The CDR3 is 16 amino acids. Trimming cost V 4 bases and J 0 bases, with 17 bases left between them. DNA for the CDR3: TGTGCCAGCAGCCCGAGGCAAGCGGGCGTCTCCTACGAGCAGTACTTC. Amino acid sequence: CASSPRQAGVSYEQYF.

This chain links TRBV6-5 with TRBJ1-5; D call uncertain. V was trimmed by 5 bases and J by 11 bases, leaving 19 bases between them. Germline loops: CDR1 MNHEY, CDR2 SVGAGI. The CDR3 sequence is 14 residues long. The chain's CDR3 is CASSPTPNAEAQHF. CDR3 coding DNA: TGTGCCAGCAGTCCGACGCCGAACGCGGAAGCCCAGCATTTT.